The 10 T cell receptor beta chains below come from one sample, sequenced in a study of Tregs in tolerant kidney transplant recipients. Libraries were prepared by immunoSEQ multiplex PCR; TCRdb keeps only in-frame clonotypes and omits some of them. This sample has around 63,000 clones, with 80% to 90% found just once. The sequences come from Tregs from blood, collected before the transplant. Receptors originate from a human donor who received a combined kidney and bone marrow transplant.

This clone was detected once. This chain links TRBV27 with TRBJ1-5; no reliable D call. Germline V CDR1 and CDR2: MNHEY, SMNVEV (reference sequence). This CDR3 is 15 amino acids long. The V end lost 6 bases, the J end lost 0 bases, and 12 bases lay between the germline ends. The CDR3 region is CASSRRVGSNQPQHF. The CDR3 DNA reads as TGTGCCAGCAGCAGACGTGTGGGTAGCAATCAGCCCCAGCATTTT.

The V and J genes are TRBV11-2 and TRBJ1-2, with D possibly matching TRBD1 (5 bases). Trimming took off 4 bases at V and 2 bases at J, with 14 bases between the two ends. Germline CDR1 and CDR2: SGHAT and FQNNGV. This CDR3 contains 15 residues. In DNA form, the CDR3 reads TGTGCCAGCAGCTCGGGTGGGGGGGGAAACTATGGCTACACCTTC. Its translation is CASSSGGGGNYGYTF.

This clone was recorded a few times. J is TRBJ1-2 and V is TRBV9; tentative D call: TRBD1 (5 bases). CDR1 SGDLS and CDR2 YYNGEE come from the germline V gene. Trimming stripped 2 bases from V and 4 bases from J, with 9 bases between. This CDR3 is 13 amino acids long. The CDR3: CASSVDSPYGYTF. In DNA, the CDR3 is TGTGCCAGCAGCGTCGACAGCCCCTATGGCTACACCTTC.

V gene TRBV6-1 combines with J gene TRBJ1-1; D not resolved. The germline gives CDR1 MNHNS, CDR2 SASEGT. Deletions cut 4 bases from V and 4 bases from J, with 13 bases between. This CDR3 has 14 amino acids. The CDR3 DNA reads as TGTGCCAGCAGTGTATGGGGAGGACTCACTGAAGCTTTCTTT. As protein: CASSVWGGLTEAFF.

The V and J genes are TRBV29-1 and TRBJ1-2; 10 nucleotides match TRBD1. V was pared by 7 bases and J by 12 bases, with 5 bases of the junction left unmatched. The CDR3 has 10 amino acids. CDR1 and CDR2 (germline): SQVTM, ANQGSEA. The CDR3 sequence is CSDGTGDHTF. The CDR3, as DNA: TGCAGCGACGGGACAGGGGACCACACCTTC.

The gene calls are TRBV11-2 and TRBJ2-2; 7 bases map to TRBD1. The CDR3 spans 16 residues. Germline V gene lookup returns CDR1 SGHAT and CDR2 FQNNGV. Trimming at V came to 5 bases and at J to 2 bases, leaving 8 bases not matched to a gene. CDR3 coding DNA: TGTGCCAGCAGCCGAGGGGGCTTCCTTAACACCGGGGAGCTGTTTTTT. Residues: CASSRGGFLNTGELFF.

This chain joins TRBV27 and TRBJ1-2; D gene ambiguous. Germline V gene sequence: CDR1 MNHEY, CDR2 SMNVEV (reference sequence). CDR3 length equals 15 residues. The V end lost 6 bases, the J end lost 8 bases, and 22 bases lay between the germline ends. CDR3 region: CASRAGWEGSRGYTF. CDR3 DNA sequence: TGTGCCAGCAGGGCCGGCTGGGAGGGTTCGCGGGGCTACACCTTC.

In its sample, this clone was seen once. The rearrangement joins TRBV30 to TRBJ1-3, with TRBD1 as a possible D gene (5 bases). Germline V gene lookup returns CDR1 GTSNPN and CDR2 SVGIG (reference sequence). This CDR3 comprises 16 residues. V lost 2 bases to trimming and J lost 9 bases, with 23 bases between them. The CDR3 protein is CAWSLHTGNKQSTIYF. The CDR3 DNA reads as TGTGCCTGGAGTCTCCATACAGGCAACAAGCAGAGCACCATATATTTT.

CDR3 residues: CASSFQTGATEAFF. Written as DNA, the CDR3 is TGCGCCAGCAGCTTCCAAACAGGGGCCACTGAAGCTTTCTTT. The chain uses TRBV5-1 and TRBJ1-1, with 7 bases matching TRBD1. J was trimmed by 4 bases and V by 2 bases; bases with no gene match: 5. The CDR3 has 14 residues. Germline assignment: CDR1 SGHRS and CDR2 YFSETQ.

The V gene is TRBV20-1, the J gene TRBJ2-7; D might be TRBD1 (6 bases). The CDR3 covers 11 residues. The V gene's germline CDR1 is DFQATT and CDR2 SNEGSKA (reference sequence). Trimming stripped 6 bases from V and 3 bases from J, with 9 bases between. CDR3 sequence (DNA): TGCAGTGCCCGGGACAACTACGAGCAGTACTTC. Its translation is CSARDNYEQYF.